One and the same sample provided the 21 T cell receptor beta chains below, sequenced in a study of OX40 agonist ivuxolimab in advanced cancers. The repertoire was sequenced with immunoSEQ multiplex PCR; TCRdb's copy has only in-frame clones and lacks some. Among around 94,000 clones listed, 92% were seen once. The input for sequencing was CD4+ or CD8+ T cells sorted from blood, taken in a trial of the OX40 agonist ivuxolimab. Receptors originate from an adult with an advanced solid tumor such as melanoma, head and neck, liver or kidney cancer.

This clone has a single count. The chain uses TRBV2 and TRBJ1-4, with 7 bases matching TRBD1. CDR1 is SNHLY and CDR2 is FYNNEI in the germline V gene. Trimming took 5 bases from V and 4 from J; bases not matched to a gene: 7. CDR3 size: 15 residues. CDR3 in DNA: TGTGCCAGCAGTTCCCTCCGGGACAGTAATGAAAAACTGTTTTTT. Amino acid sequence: CASSSLRDSNEKLFF.

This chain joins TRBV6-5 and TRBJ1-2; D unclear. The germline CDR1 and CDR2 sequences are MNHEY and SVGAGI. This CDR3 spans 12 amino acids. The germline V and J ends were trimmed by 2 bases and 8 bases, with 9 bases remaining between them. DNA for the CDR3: TGTGCCAGCAGTTACGGCGGGCTGGGCTACACCTTC. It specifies CASSYGGLGYTF.

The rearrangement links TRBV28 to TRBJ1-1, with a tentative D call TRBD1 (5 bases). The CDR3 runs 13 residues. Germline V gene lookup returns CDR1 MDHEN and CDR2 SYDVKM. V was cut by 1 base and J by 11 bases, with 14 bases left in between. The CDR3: CASSLFGTPDAFF. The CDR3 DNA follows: TGTGCCAGCAGTTTATTCGGGACGCCCGACGCTTTCTTT.

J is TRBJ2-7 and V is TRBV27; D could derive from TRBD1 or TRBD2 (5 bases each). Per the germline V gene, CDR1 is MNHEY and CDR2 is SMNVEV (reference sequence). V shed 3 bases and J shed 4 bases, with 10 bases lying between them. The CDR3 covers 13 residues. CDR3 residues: CASSFRDRYEQYF. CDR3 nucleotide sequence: TGTGCCAGCAGTTTCCGGGACCGATACGAGCAGTACTTC.

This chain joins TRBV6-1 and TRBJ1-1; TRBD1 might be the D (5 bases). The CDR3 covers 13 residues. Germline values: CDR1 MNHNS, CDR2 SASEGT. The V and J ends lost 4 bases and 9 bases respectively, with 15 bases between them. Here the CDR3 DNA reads TGTGCCAGCAGTGTAACGAGGGACGCACAAGCTTTCTTT. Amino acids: CASSVTRDAQAFF.

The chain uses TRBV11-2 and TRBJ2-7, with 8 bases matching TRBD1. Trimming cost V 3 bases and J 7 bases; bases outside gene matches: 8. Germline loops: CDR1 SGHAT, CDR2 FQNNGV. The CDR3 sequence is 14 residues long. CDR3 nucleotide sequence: TGTGCCAGCAGCTTGGGGCAGGGGGCAAGAGAGCAGTACTTC. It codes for CASSLGQGAREQYF.

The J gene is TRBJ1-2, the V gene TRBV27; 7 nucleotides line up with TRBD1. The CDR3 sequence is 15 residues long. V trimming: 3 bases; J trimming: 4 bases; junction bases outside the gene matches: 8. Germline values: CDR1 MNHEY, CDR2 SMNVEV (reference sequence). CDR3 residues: CASSFLPGGAYGYTF. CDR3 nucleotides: TGTGCCAGCAGTTTCCTCCCAGGGGGAGCCTATGGCTACACCTTC.

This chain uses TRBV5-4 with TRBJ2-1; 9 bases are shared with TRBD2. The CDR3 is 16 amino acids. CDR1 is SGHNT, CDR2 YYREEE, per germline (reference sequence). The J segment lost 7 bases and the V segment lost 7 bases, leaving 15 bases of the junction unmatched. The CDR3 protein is CASGLPGGRASNEQFF. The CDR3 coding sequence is TGTGCCAGCGGACTTCCGGGCGGGAGGGCTTCGAATGAGCAGTTCTTC.

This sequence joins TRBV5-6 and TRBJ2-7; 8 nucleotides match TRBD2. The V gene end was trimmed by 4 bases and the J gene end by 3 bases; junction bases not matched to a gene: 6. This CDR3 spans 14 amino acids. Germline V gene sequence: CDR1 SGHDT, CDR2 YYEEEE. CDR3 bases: TGTGCCAGCAGCACGGGACTAGGAGGCTACGAGCAGTACTTC. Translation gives CASSTGLGGYEQYF. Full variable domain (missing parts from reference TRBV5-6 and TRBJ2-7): DAGVTQSPTHLIKTRGQQVTLRCSPKSGHDTVSWYQQALGQGPQFIFQYYEEEERQRGNFPDRFSGHQFPNYSSELNVNALLLGDSALYLCASSTGLGGYEQYFGPGTRLTVT.

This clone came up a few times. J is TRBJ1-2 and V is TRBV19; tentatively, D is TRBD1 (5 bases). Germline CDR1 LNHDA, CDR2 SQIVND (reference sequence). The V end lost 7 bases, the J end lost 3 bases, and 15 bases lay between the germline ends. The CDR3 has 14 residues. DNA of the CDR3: TGTGCCAGTAATCCCGTCCTGGGGGACTATGGCTACACCTTC. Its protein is CASNPVLGDYGYTF.

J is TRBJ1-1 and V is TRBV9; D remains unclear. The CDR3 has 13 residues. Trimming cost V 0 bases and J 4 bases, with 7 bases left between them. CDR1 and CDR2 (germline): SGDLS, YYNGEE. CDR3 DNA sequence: TGTGCCAGCAGCGTAGGGGCAACCACTGAAGCTTTCTTT. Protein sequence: CASSVGATTEAFF.

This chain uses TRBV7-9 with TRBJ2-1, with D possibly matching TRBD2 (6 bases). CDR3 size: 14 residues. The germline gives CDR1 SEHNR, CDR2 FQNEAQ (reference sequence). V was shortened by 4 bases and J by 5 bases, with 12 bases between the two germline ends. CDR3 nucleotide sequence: TGTGCCAGCAGCTCAAGCGGGCGGCACAATGAGCAGTTCTTC. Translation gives CASSSSGRHNEQFF.

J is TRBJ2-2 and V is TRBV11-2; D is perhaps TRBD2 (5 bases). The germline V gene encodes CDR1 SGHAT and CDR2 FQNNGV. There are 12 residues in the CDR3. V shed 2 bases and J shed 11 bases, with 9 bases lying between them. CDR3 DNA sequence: TGTGCCAGCAGCTTATGGGAGAGTGAGCTGTTTTTT. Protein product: CASSLWESELFF. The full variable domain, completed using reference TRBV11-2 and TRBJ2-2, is EAGVAQSPRYKIIEKRQSVAFWCNPISGHATLYWYQQILGQGPKLLIQFQNNGVVDDSQLPKDRFSAERLKGVDSTLKIQPAKLEDSAVYLCASSLWESELFFGEGSRLTVL.

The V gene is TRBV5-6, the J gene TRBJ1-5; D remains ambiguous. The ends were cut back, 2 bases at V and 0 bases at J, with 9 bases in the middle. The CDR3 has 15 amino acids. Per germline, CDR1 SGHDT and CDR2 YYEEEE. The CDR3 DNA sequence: TGTGCCAGCAGCTTTTTCTCCTTTAGCAATCAGCCCCAGCATTTT. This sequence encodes CASSFFSFSNQPQHF.

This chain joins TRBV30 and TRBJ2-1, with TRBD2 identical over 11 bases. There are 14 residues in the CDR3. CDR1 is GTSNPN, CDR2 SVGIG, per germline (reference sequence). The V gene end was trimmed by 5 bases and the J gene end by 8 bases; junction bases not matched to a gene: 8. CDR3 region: CAWDSSGGLDEQFF. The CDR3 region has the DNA TGTGCCTGGGACTCTAGCGGGGGGTTGGATGAGCAGTTCTTC.

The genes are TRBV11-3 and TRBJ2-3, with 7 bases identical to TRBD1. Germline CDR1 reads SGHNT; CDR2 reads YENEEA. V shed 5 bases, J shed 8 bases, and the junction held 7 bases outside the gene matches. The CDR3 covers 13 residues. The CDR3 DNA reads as TGTGCCAGCAGCCCGGGGACAGCGGTTACGCAGTATTTT. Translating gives CASSPGTAVTQYF. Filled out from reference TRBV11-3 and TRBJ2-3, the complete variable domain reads EAGVVQSPRYKIIEKKQPVAFWCNPISGHNTLYWYLQNLGQGPELLIRYENEEAVDDSQLPKDRFSAERLKGVDSTLKIQPAELGDSAVYLCASSPGTAVTQYFGPGTRLTVL.

The CDR3 region has the DNA TGTGCCAGCAGCGTCGAATCGAACTATGGCTACACCTTC. Translation: CASSVESNYGYTF. The chain uses TRBV9 and TRBJ1-2; no firm D call. Trimming pared 2 bases from V and 2 bases from J, leaving 7 bases between. This CDR3 region has 13 residues. The germline V gene encodes CDR1 SGDLS and CDR2 YYNGEE.

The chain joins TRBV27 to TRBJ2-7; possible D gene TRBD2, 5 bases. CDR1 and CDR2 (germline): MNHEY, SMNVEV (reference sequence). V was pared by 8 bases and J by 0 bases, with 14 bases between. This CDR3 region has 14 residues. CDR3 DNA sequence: TGTGCCAGCGCCACTCGCGGACTCTCCTACGAGCAGTACTTC. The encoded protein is CASATRGLSYEQYF.

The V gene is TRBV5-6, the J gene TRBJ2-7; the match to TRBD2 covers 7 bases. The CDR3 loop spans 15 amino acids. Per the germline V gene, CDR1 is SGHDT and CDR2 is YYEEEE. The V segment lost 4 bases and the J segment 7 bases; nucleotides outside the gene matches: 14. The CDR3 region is CASSQITSALREQYF. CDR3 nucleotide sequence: TGTGCCAGCAGCCAGATTACTAGCGCTCTACGGGAGCAGTACTTC. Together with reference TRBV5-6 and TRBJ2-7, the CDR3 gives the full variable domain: DAGVTQSPTHLIKTRGQQVTLRCSPKSGHDTVSWYQQALGQGPQFIFQYYEEEERQRGNFPDRFSGHQFPNYSSELNVNALLLGDSALYLCASSQITSALREQYFGPGTRLTVT.

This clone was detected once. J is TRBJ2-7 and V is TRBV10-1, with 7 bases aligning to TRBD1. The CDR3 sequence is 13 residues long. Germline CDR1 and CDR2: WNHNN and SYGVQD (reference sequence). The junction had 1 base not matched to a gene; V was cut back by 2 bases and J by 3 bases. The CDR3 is CASSEGTDYEQYF. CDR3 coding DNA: TGCGCCAGCAGTGAGGGGACAGACTACGAGCAGTACTTC.

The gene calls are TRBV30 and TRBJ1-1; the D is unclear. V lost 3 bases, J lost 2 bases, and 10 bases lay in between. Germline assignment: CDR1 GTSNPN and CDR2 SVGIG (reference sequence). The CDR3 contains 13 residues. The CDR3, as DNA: TGTGCCTGGAGGGAAGACGGAAACACTGAAGCTTTCTTT. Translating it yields CAWREDGNTEAFF.